This T cell receptor (beta chain) comes out of a study of T cells in Graves' hyperthyroidism and ophthalmopathy. About the study: Initial diagnosis, before any treatment, was when peripheral blood was collected.

There were TCR beta CDR3 regions amplified from RNA transcripts. Initially, a first-round RT-PCR of the TCR CDR3 employed the HTBI primer set. TCRdb used MiXCR to reprocess the multiplex PCR reads, holding one entry per CDR3 protein. The sample has about 410,000 distinct CDR3 sequences; 14% to 15% are singletons. This clonotype showed up many times. The antigen is undetermined. Points from the study as a whole: Among clonotypes expanded in thyroid above 0.001, most were also found in blood.

Diagnoses rested on clinical symptoms, serum thyroxine and TRAb, thyroid ultrasound and orbital computed tomography. Using more than 7.5 ml of fresh peripheral blood, PBMCs were prepared. The CDR3 is 15 residues long. V was cut by 6 bases and J by 7 bases, with 16 bases left in between. The sample taken for sequencing was blood. This chain uses TRBV12-3 or TRBV12-4 with TRBJ1-6, with TRBD1 as a possible D gene (6 bases). The source of this sequence is a man younger than 30 with Graves' ophthalmopathy. The DNA of the CDR3 is TGTGCCAGCAGGTTCTCGGGGGCGGGAAATTCACCCCTCCACTTT. Translated, it gives CASRFSGAGNSPLHF.